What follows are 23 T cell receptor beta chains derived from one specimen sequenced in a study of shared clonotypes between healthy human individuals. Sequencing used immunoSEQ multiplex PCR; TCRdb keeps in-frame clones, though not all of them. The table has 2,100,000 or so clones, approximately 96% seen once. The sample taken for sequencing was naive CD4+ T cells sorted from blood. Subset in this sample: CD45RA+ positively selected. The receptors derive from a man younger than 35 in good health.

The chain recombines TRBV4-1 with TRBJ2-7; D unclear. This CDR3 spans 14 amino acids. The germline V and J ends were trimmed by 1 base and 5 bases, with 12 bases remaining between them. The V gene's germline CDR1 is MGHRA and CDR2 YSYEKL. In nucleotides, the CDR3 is TGCGCCAGCAGCCAAGTTCGAGGCTGGGACGAGCAGTACTTC. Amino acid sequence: CASSQVRGWDEQYF.

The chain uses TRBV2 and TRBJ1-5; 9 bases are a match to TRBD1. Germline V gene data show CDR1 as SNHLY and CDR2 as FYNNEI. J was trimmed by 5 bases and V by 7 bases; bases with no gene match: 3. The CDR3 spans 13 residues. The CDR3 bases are TGTGCCAGCAACACAGGGGGCGATCAGCCCCAGCATTTT. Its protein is CASNTGGDQPQHF.

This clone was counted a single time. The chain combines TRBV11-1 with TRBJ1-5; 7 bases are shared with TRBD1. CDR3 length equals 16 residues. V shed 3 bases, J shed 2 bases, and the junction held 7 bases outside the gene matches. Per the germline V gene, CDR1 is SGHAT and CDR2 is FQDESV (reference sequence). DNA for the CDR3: TGTGCCAGCAGCTTTTACAGGGGCCCCCGCAATCAGCCCCAGCATTTT. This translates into CASSFYRGPRNQPQHF.

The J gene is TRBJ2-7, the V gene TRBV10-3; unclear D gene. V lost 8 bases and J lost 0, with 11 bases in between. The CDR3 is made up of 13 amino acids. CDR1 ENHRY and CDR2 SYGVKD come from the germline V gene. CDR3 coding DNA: TGTGCCATCTGGGTGGAAAGCTCCTACGAGCAGTACTTC. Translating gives CAIWVESSYEQYF.

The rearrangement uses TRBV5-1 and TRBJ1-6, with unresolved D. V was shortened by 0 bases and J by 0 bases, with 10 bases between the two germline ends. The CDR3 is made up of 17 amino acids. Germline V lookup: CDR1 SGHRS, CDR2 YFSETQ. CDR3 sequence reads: CASSLGRQSSYNSPLHF. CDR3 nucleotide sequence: TGCGCCAGCAGCTTGGGGCGGCAGAGCTCCTATAATTCACCCCTCCACTTT.

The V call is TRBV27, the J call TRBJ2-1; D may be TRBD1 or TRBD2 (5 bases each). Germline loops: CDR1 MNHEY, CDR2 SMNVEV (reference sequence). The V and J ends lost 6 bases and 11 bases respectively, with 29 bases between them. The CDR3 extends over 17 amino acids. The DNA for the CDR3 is TGTGCCAGCAGCAGAACACCGGGACCGAGTTTTTCTCCCCAGCAGTTCTTC. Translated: CASSRTPGPSFSPQQFF.

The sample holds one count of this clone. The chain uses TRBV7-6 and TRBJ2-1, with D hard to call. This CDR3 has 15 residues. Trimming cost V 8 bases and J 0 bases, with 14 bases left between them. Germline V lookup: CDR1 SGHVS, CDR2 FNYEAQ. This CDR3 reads CASGPRYRSYNEQFF. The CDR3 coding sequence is TGTGCCAGCGGCCCCCGTTATCGCTCCTACAATGAGCAGTTCTTC.

The CDR3 sequence: CASSQGREQYF. CDR3 coding DNA: TGTGCCAGCAGCCAAGGACGCGAGCAGTACTTC. The chain uses TRBV5-8 and TRBJ2-7; D remains unclear. V was clipped by 4 bases and J by 6 bases, with 8 bases between them. This CDR3 is 11 amino acids long. From germline, CDR1 is SGHTS and CDR2 YDEGEE.

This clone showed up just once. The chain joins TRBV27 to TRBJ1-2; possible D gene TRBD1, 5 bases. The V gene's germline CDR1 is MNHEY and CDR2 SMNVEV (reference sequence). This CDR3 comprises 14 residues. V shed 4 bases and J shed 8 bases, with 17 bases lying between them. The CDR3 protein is CASSSLRGTEGYTF. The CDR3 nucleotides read TGTGCCAGCAGTTCTCTCCGGGGGACGGAGGGCTACACCTTC.

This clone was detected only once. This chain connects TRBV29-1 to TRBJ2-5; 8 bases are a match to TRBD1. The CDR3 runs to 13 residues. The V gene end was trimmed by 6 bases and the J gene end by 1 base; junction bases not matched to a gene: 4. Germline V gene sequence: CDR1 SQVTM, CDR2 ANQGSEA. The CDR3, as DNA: TGCAGCGTAGGGACAGGCTTCCAAGAGACCCAGTACTTC. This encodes CSVGTGFQETQYF.

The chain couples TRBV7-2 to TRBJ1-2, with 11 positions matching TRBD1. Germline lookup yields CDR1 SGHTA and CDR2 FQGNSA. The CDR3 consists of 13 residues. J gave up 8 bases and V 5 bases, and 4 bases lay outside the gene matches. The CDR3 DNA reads TGTGCCAGCAGCGGGACAGGGGGTGCGGGCTACACCTTC. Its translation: CASSGTGGAGYTF.

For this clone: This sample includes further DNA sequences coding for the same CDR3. The CDR3 nucleotides read TGTGCCTGGAGTGTAGGGCAGTCCAATCAGCCCCAGCATTTT. Its protein is CAWSVGQSNQPQHF. V usage is TRBV30 and J usage is TRBJ1-5, with D unresolved. This CDR3 contains 14 residues. V was shortened by 0 bases and J by 3 bases, with 9 bases between the two germline ends. Germline values: CDR1 GTSNPN, CDR2 SVGIG (reference sequence).

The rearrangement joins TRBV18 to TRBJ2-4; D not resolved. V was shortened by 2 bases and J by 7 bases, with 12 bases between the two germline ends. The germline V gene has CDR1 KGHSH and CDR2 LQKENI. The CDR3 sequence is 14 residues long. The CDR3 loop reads CASSPIPRSNIQYF. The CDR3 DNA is TGTGCCAGCTCACCAATCCCCAGGTCGAACATTCAGTACTTC.

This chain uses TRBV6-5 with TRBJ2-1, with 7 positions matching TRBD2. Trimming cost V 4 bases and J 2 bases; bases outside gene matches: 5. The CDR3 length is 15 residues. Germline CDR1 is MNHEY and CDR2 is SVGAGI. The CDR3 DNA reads TGTGCCAGCAGTTCGGGGAGGGGCACCTACAATGAGCAGTTCTTC. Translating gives CASSSGRGTYNEQFF.

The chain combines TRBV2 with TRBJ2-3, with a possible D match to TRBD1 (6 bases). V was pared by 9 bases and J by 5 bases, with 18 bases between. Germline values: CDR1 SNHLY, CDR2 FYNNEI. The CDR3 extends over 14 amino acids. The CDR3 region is CASTLVEQGDTQYF. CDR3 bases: TGTGCCAGTACGTTGGTTGAACAGGGAGATACGCAGTATTTT.

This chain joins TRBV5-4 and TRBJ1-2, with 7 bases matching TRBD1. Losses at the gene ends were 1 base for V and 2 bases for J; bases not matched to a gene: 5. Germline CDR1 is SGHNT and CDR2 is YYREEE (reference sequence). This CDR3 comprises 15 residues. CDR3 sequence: CASSLWGTANYGYTF. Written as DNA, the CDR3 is TGTGCCAGCAGCTTGTGGGGGACAGCCAACTATGGCTACACCTTC. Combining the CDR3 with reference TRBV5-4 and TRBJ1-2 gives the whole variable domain ETGVTQSPTHLIKTRGQQVTLRCSSQSGHNTVSWYQQALGQGPQFIFQYYREEENGRGNFPPRFSGLQFPNYSSELNVNALELDDSALYLCASSLWGTANYGYTFGSGTRLTVV.

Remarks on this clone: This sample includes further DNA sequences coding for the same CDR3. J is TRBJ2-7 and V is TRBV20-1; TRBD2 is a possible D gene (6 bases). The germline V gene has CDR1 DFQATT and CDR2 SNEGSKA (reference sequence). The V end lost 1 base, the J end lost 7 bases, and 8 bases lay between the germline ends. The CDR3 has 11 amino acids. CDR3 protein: CSARGGGEQYF. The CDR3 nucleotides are TGCAGTGCTAGAGGTGGGGGGGAGCAGTACTTC.

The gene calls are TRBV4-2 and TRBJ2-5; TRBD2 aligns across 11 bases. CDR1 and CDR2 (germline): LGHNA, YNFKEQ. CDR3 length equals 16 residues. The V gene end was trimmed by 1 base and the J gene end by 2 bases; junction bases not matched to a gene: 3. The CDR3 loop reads CASSQAVAGGQETQYF. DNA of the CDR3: TGTGCCAGCAGCCAAGCCGTAGCGGGGGGGCAAGAGACCCAGTACTTC.

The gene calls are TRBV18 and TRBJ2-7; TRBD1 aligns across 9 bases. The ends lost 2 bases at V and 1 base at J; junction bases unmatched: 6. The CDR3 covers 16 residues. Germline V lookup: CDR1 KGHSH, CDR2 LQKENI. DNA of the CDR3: TGTGCCAGCTCACCAAGGACAGGGGAAGCGTCCTACGAGCAGTACTTC. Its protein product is CASSPRTGEASYEQYF. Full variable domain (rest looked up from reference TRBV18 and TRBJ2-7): NAGVMQNPRHLVRRRGQEARLRCSPMKGHSHVYWYRQLPEEGLKFMVYLQKENIIDESGMPKERFSAEFPKEGPSILRIQQVVRGDSAAYFCASSPRTGEASYEQYFGPGTRLTVT.

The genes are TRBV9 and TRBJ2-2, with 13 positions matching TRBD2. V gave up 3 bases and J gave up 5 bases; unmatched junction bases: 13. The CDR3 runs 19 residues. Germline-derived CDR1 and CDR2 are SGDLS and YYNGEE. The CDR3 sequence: CASSEGTSGRAGTTGELFF. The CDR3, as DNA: TGTGCCAGCAGCGAAGGAACTAGCGGGAGGGCCGGGACAACCGGGGAGCTGTTTTTT. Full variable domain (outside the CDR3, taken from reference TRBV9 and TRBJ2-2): DSGVTQTPKHLITATGQRVTLRCSPRSGDLSVYWYQQSLDQGLQFLIQYYNGEERAKGNILERFSAQQFPDLHSELNLSSLELGDSALYFCASSEGTSGRAGTTGELFFGEGSRLTVL.

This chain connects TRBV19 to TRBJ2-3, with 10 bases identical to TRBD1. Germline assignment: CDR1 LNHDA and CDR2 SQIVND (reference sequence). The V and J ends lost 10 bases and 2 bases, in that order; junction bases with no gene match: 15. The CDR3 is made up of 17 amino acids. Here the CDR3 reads CATKARTGTGVTDTQYF. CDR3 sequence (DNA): TGTGCCACCAAGGCCCGTACCGGGACAGGGGTCACAGATACGCAGTATTTT. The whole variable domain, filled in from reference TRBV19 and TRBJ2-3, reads DGGITQSPKYLFRKEGQNVTLSCEQNLNHDAMYWYRQDPGQGLRLIYYSQIVNDFQKGDIAEGYSVSREKKESFPLTVTSAQKNPTAFYLCATKARTGTGVTDTQYFGPGTRLTVL.

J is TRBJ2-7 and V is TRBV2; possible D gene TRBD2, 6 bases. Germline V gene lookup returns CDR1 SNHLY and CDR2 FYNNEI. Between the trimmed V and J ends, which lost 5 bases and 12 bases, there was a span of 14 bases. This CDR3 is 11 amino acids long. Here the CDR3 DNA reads TGTGCCAGCAGTCCCCGGGAGCACGGGTACTTC. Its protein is CASSPREHGYF. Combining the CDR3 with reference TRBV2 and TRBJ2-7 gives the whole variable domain EPEVTQTPSHQVTQMGQEVILRCVPISNHLYFYWYRQILGQKVEFLVSFYNNEISEKSEIFDDQFSVERPDGSNFTLKIRSTKLEDSAMYFCASSPREHGYFGPGTRLTVT.

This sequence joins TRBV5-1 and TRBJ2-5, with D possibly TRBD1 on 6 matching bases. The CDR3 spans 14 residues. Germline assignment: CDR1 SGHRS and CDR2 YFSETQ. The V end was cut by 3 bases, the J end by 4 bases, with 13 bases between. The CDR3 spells CASSSQGLGETQYF. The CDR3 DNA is TGCGCCAGCAGCTCGCAGGGGCTTGGAGAGACCCAGTACTTC.